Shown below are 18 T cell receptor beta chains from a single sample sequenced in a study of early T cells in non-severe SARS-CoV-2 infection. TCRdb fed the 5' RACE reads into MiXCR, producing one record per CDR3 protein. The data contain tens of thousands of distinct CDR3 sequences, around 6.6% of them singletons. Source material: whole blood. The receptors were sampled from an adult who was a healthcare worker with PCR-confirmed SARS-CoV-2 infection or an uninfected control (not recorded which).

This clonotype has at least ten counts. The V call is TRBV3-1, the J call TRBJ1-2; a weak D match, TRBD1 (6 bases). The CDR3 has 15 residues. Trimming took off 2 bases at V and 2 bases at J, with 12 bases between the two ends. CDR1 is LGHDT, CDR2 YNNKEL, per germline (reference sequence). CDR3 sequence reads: CASSQFTGSNYGYTF. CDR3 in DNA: TGTGCCAGCAGCCAATTTACAGGGTCCAACTATGGCTACACCTTC.

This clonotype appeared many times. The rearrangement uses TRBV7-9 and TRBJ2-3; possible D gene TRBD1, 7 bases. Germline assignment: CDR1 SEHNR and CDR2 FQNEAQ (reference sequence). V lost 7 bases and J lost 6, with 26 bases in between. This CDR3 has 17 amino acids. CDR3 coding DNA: TGTGCCAGCACCCTGCCTGAGGAGGGGGCGACCAAGGATACGCAGTATTTT. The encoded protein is CASTLPEEGATKDTQYF. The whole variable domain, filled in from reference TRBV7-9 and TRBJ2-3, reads DTGVSQNPRHKITKRGQNVTFRCDPISEHNRLYWYRQTLGQGPEFLTYFQNEAQLEKSRLLSDRFSAERPKGSFSTLEIQRTEQGDSAMYLCASTLPEEGATKDTQYFGPGTRLTVL.

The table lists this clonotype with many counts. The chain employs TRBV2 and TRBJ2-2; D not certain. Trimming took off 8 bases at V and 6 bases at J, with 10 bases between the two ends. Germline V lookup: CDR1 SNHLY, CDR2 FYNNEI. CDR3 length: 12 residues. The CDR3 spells CASGGEAGELFF. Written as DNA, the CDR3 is TGTGCCAGCGGCGGAGAAGCCGGGGAGCTGTTTTTT.

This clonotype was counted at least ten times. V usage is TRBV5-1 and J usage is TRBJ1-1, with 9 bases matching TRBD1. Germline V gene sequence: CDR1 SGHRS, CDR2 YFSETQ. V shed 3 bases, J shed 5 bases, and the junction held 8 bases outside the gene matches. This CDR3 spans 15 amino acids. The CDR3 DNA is TGCGCCAGCAGCTGGGGACAGGGAGGTTATACTGAAGCTTTCTTT. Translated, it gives CASSWGQGGYTEAFF.

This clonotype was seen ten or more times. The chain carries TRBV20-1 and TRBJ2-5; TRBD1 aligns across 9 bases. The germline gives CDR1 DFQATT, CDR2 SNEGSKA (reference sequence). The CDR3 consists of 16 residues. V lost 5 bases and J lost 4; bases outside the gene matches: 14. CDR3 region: CSARDAIQGARETQYF. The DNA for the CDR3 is TGCAGTGCTCGTGACGCAATACAGGGGGCACGAGAGACCCAGTACTTC.

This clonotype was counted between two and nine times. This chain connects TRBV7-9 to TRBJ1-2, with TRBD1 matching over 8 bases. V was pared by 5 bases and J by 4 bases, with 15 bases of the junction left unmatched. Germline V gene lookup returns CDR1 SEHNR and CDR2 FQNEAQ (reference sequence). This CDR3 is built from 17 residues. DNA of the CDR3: TGTGCCAGCAGCAGTGCCCCCGGACTACAGGGGGGCTATGGCTACACCTTC. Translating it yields CASSSAPGLQGGYGYTF.

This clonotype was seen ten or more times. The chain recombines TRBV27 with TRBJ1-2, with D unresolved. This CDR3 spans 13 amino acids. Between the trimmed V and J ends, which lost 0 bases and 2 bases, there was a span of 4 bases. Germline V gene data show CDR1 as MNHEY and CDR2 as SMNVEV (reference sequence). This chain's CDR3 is CASSLSRNYGYTF. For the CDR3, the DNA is TGTGCCAGCAGTTTATCCAGGAACTATGGCTACACCTTC.

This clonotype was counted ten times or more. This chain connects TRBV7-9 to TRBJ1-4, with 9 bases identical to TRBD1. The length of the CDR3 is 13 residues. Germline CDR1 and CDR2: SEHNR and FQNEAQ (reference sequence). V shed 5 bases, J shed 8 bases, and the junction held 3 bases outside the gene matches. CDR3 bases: TGTGCCAGCAGCCCTGGACAGGGGGAAAAACTGTTTTTT. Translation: CASSPGQGEKLFF.

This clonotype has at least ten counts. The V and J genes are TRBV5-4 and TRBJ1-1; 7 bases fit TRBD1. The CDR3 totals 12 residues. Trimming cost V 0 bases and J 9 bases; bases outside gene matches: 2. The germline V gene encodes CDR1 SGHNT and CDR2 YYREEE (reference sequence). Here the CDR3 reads CASSLDRGKAFF. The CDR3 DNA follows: TGTGCCAGCAGCTTGGACAGGGGAAAAGCTTTCTTT.

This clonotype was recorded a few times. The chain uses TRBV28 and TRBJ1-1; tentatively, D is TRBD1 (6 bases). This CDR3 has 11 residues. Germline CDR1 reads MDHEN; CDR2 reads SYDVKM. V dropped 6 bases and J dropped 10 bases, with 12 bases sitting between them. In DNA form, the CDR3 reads TGTGCCAGCAGGTCTACAGGGACAGCTTTCTTT. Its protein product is CASRSTGTAFF.

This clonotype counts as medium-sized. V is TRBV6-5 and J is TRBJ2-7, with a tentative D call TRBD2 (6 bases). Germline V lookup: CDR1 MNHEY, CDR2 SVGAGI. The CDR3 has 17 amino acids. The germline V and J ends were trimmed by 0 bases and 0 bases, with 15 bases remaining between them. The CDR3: CASSYSWLGGSSYEQYF. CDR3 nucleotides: TGTGCCAGCAGTTACTCTTGGTTGGGGGGAAGCTCCTACGAGCAGTACTTC.

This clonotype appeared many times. CDR3 sequence reads: CSAFPLAAGIQETQYF. Here the CDR3 DNA reads TGCAGTGCTTTCCCACTAGCGGCGGGAATACAAGAGACCCAGTACTTC. The rearrangement joins TRBV20-1 to TRBJ2-5; 8 bases are shared with TRBD2. J lost 2 bases, V lost 5 bases, and 13 bases had no gene match. Germline CDR1 and CDR2: DFQATT and SNEGSKA (reference sequence). There are 16 residues in the CDR3.

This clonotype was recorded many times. Here the CDR3 DNA reads TGCAGTGCTGCCCCCCGAGGGTCGGACACCGGGGAGCTGTTTTTT. Translation: CSAAPRGSDTGELFF. The genes are TRBV20-1 and TRBJ2-2; D possibly corresponds to TRBD2 (5 bases). Germline CDR1 reads DFQATT; CDR2 reads SNEGSKA (reference sequence). The CDR3 totals 15 residues. V was trimmed by 5 bases and J by 3 bases, leaving 16 bases between them.

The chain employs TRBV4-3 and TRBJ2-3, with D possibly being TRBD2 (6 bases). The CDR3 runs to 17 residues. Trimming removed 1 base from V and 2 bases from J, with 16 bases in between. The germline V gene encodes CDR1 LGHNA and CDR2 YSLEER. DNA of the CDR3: TGCGCCAGCAGCCAAGTTGCGTCGGGGGTCCACACAGATACGCAGTATTTT. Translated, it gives CASSQVASGVHTDTQYF.

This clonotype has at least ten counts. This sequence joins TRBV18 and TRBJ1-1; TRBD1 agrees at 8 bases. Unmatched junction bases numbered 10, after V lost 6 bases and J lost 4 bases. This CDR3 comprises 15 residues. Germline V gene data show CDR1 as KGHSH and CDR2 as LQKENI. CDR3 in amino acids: CASSPRQGSTTEAFF. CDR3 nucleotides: TGTGCCAGCTCCCCTAGACAGGGGAGTACCACTGAAGCTTTCTTT.

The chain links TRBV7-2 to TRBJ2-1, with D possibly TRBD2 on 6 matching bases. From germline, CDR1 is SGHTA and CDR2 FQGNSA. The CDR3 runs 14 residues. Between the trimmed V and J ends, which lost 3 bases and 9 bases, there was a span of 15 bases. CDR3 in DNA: TGTGCCAGCAGCTTGGAGGGAGGTTATAGTGAGCAGTTCTTC. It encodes CASSLEGGYSEQFF.

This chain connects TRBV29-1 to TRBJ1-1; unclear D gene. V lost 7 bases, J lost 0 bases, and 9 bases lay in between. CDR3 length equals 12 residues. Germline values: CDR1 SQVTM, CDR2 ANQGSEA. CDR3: CSAAPMNTEAFF. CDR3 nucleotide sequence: TGCAGCGCTGCTCCTATGAACACTGAAGCTTTCTTT.

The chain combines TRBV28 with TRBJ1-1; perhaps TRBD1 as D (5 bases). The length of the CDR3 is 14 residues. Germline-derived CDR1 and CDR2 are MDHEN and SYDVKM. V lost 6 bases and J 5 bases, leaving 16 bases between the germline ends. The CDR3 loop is CASRSRDPGTEAFF. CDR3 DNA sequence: TGTGCCAGCAGGAGCCGGGACCCCGGTACTGAAGCTTTCTTT.